This T cell receptor (beta chain) comes out of a study of T cells in women clearing cervical HPV infection. Study as a whole: With HLA typing for only a few women, HLA confounding remains possible.

Data came from immunoSEQ multiplex PCR; TCRdb stores just in-frame clones and leaves some out. Its listing shows more than 20,000 clones. This receptor was obtained from a woman between 18 and 70 years old with a cervical HPV16 infection that either progressed to CIN3+ or cleared (not recorded which). The sample was blood buffy coat.

The part of the CDR3 DNA that was read is TGCAGTGCTAGAGTTGGCGGTAATGAAAAA. Its protein is CSARVGGNEK. The full CDR3 sequence reads CSARVGGNEKLFF. The chain is built from TRBV20-1 and TRBJ1-4; D unclear. The read ends 3 residues early relative to the CDR3; the germline J gene fills the gap. Trimming shortened V by 1 base and J by 4 bases, and 7 bases separated the two germline ends. This CDR3 comprises 13 residues. From germline, CDR1 is DFQATT and CDR2 SNEGSKA (reference sequence).